The rows below give T cell receptor beta chains drawn from one sample of a study of human T cells and chemical hapten exposure. TCRdb processed the RACE reads anew with MiXCR; each CDR3 protein has one entry. The sample shows tens of thousands of distinct CDR3 sequences, around 6.6% of them seen only once. The starting material was whole blood, obtained in connection with sensitization to the hapten diphenylcyclopropenone (DPC). The origin of the receptors is a woman aged 25 to 39 with alopecia areata. Some clones in this sample may be carry-over from other donors' samples. The CDR3 runs from the conserved cysteine through the conserved F or W. A D gene is named only where the DNA matches it firmly. Clone size is given for some rows only: seen once, a few or many times, or a class if the clone is expanded.

>TRBJ1-6|-|TRBV11-2|13|many
TGTGCCACGAGCTTCAGTGATAATTCACCCCTCCACTTT
CATSFSDNSPLHF
>TRBJ2-1|-|TRBV7-8|15|many
TGTGCCAGCAGCTTAGACGGAGGGAGCGGGTGGGAGCAGTTCTTC
CASSLDGGSGWEQFF
>TRBJ2-3|-|TRBV6-2/TRBV6-3|20|many
TGTGCCAGCAGCCCAACACCTTACAGGCTGGGCCTTCCTAGCACAGATACGCAGTATTTT
CASSPTPYRLGLPSTDTQYF
>TRBJ1-1|-|TRBV20-1|15|many
TGCAGTGCTAGGTCCGGTCTCTATGGGAACACTGAAGCTTTCTTT
CSARSGLYGNTEAFF
>TRBJ2-7|-|TRBV7-2|14|many
TGTGCCAGCAGCCGCAGGGGAGTCACCTACGAGCAGTACTTC
CASSRRGVTYEQYF
>TRBJ1-6|-|TRBV6-1|13|many
TGTGCCAGCCTAGGACGGGCACGATCACCCCTCCACTTT
CASLGRARSPLHF
>TRBJ2-7|-|TRBV4-1|15|many
TGCGCCAGCAGCCAAGAAGAACGAGGGCCCTACGAGCAGTACTTC
CASSQEERGPYEQYF
>TRBJ1-2|-|TRBV27|15|few
TGTGCCAGCAGTCCCATAGCCCGGCTCCCTTTAGGCTACACCTTC
CASSPIARLPLGYTF
>TRBJ2-3|-|TRBV27|17|few
TGTGCCAGTCAGTTTTTATGGGAGGTGGGAAGAACAGATACGCAGTATTTT
CASQFLWEVGRTDTQYF
>TRBJ1-3|TRBD1|TRBV4-2|16|-
TGTGCCAGCAGCCAAGAAGGCAGGGGGTCGGGAAACACCATATATTTT
CASSQEGRGSGNTIYF
>TRBJ2-1|TRBD2|TRBV27|15|many
TGTGCCAGCAGGCAAACTAGCGGGGGAAACAATGAGCAGTTCTTC
CASRQTSGGNNEQFF
>TRBJ1-5|-|TRBV6-2/TRBV6-3|18|few
TGTGCCAGCGGACCGTGGATAGTTTCAGGTGCCCTAACTGAGCCCCAGCATTTT
CASGPWIVSGALTEPQHF
>TRBJ1-2|TRBD1|TRBV5-1|16|-
TGCGCCAGCAGCCCCACAGGGGGCGAATGGAACTATGGCTACACCTTC
CASSPTGGEWNYGYTF
>TRBJ2-4|-|TRBV7-2|17|few
TGTGCCAGCAGCTTAGAGGGAAGCGGTCAAGCCAAAAACATTCAGTACTTC
CASSLEGSGQAKNIQYF
>TRBJ1-1|-|TRBV12-3/TRBV12-4|13|many
TGTGCCAGCAAGGGTCAGGCAAACACTGAAGCTTTCTTT
CASKGQANTEAFF
>TRBJ1-2|-|TRBV29-1|12|few
TGCAGCGTTGCGGGGGACATCTATGGCTACACCTTC
CSVAGDIYGYTF
>TRBJ2-7|-|TRBV18|13|-
TGTGCCAGCTCACCGGCCGCTGACTACGAGCAGTACTTC
CASSPAADYEQYF
>TRBJ2-5|TRBD2|TRBV3-1|14|few
TGTGCCAGCAGCCGGGTAGCGGGGAGGGAGACCCAGTACTTC
CASSRVAGRETQYF
>TRBJ2-7|-|TRBV3-1|15|many
TGTGCCAGCAGCCACTCAAACGTCGGGGCCCGGGAGCAGTACTTC
CASSHSNVGAREQYF
>TRBJ1-5|-|TRBV20-1|14|many
TGCAGTGCTAGAGATCTCAGCGGCAATCAGCCCCAGCATTTT
CSARDLSGNQPQHF
>TRBJ2-7|TRBD2|TRBV20-1|15|many
TGCAGTGCTAGTGCGCCTAGCGGGGTCTCCTACGAGCAGTACTTC
CSASAPSGVSYEQYF
>TRBJ1-6|-|TRBV12-3/TRBV12-4|15|many
TGTGCCAGCAGTTCCTACGGTACCTATAATTCACCCCTCCACTTT
CASSSYGTYNSPLHF